This TCR beta chain was sequenced during a study of cytomegalovirus exposure and HLA in healthy donors. Looking at the study overall: Earlier, 95 million to 130 million unique TCR beta sequences were recovered from about 200 million T cells by an analysis. The study placed approximately 81% of its approximately 360 genotyped donors in the Caucasian-associated ancestry cluster. Findings of the study overall: A later analysis found common viral pathogens apparently linked to several of the most significant clusters. As was reported, the HLA-A and HLA-B alleles of most subjects were accurately predicted from TCR beta sequences.

In regard to this clone: No antigen is known for it.

This CDR3 has 17 amino acids. CDR1 is SGHVS, CDR2 FQNEAQ, per germline. Unmatched junction bases numbered 8, after V lost 4 bases and J lost 0 bases. PCR was performed using 60 Vbeta and 13 Jbeta primers. Produced via immunoSEQ multiplex PCR; TCRdb's table is partial and in-frame only. With around 75,000 clones in the sample, the ten largest clones hold approximately 14%. Material for sequencing was PBMCs. The V call is TRBV7-8, the J call TRBJ2-1, with TRBD1 matching over 8 bases. This receptor was obtained from a man aged 50 to 59 in good health and CMV-seropositive. CDR3 coding DNA: TGTGCCAGCAGCTCCTTCCAGGGGGCGGACTCCTACAATGAGCAGTTCTTC. This codes for CASSSFQGADSYNEQFF.